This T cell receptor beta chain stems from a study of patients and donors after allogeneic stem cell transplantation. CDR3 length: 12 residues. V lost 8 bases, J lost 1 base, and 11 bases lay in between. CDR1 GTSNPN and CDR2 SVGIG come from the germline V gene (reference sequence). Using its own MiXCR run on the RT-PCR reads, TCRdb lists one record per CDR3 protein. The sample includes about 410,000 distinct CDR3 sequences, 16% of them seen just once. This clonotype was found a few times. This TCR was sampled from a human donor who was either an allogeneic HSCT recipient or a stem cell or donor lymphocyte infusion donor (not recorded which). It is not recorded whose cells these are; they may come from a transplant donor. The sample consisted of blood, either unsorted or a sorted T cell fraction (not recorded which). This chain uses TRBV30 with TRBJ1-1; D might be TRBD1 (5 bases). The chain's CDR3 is CALDTPNTEAFF. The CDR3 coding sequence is TGTGCCCTGGACACGCCGAACACTGAAGCTTTCTTT.